One T cell receptor (beta chain) is described in this entry. These data come from a study of blood T cell repertoires in COVID-19. Study details: Collection of acute and convalescent COVID-19 samples took place in the United States, Italy and Spain.

In germline, CDR1 is MNHEY, CDR2 SMNVEV (reference sequence). Trimming removed 5 bases from V and 4 bases from J, with 17 bases in between. CDR3 length: 15 residues. Assay: immunoSEQ multiplex PCR; the TCRdb copy retains only in-frame clones and omits some. The sample holds 76,000 or so clones, under 95% seen once. The sample comprised peripheral blood. The chain has TRBV27 and TRBJ1-2; D is possibly TRBD1 (6 bases). The sequence derives from a human donor in a cohort sampled during active COVID-19. The CDR3: CASSLTGTNGYGYTF. CDR3 DNA: TGTGCCAGCAGTCTGACCGGGACAAATGGCTATGGCTACACCTTC.